The clone carrying this TCR beta chain was found once. Antigen: not known. The germline V gene encodes CDR1 DFQATT and CDR2 SNEGSKA (reference sequence). Deletions cut 5 bases from V and 5 bases from J, with 9 bases between. CDR3 size: 11 residues. The sample originates from a study of blood T cells in healthy people across ages. Primed by a sample-barcoded 5' primer and a J-beta primer mix, a second PCR proceeded for 7 to 11 cycles. TCRdb analysed the 5' RACE reads with MiXCR anew, one entry per CDR3 protein. The table shows 550,000 to 800,000 distinct CDR3 sequences, with less than 40% occurring only once. Study-level points and caveats: Long-lived donors exceeded aged donors in naive CD4+ cells and diversity.

This chain links TRBV20-1 with TRBJ1-2; D gene uncertain. The clonotype comes from a woman of 80 years or more in good health. What was sequenced was blood. CDR3 nucleotides: TGCAGTGCTCTCCAGGAATATGGCTACACCTTC. Encoded protein: CSALQEYGYTF.